Presented here are 8 T cell receptor beta chains from one specimen sequenced in a study of OX40 agonist ivuxolimab in advanced cancers. Assay used: immunoSEQ multiplex PCR; TCRdb lists only in-frame clones, some missing. This sample has roughly 56,000 clones, with 70% to 85% found just once. This material consisted of CD4+ or CD8+ T cells sorted from blood, taken in a trial of the OX40 agonist ivuxolimab. The source of these receptors is an adult with an advanced solid tumor such as melanoma, head and neck, liver or kidney cancer.

This rearrangement joins TRBV7-2 to TRBJ2-7; D is undetermined. Per the germline V gene, CDR1 is SGHTA and CDR2 is FQGNSA. This CDR3 is 14 amino acids long. The ends were cut back, 5 bases at V and 2 bases at J, with 13 bases in the middle. CDR3 loop: CASSQATVTYEQYF. The CDR3 bases are TGTGCCAGCAGCCAGGCCACAGTTACCTACGAGCAGTACTTC.

V is TRBV7-9 and J is TRBJ1-5; 9 bases agree with TRBD1. This CDR3 spans 18 amino acids. Germline lookup yields CDR1 SEHNR and CDR2 FQNEAQ (reference sequence). The junction had 14 bases not matched to a gene; V was cut back by 7 bases and J by 1 base. This CDR3 is CASTYGTGFLGSNQPQHF. The CDR3 region has the DNA TGTGCCAGCACCTACGGGACAGGGTTTCTAGGGAGCAATCAGCCCCAGCATTTT. The whole variable domain, remainder taken from reference TRBV7-9 and TRBJ1-5, is DTGVSQNPRHKITKRGQNVTFRCDPISEHNRLYWYRQTLGQGPEFLTYFQNEAQLEKSRLLSDRFSAERPKGSFSTLEIQRTEQGDSAMYLCASTYGTGFLGSNQPQHFGDGTRLSIL.

This chain uses TRBV7-9 with TRBJ2-5; D is uncertain. This CDR3 region has 13 residues. Germline-derived CDR1 and CDR2 are SEHNR and FQNEAQ (reference sequence). Trimming removed 2 bases from V and 3 bases from J, with 7 bases in between. The CDR3 loop is CASSLPPKETQYF. CDR3 sequence (DNA): TGTGCCAGCAGCTTACCTCCTAAAGAGACCCAGTACTTC.

This clone was seen once. V and J are TRBV10-3 and TRBJ1-1, with a possible D match to TRBD1 (6 bases). The CDR3 spans 14 residues. Germline values: CDR1 ENHRY, CDR2 SYGVKD. V was clipped by 7 bases and J by 1 base, with 13 bases between them. CDR3 coding DNA: TGTGCCATCAATGACAGGTGGGAGAACACTGAAGCTTTCTTT. Protein sequence: CAINDRWENTEAFF.

This sequence joins TRBV30 and TRBJ2-2, with 12 bases lining up with TRBD2. There are 18 residues in the CDR3. V lost 0 bases and J lost 0; bases outside the gene matches: 5. Germline CDR1 reads GTSNPN; CDR2 reads SVGIG (reference sequence). This CDR3 reads CAWSVGTSGSTNTGELFF. Written as DNA, the CDR3 is TGTGCCTGGAGTGTAGGGACTAGCGGGTCCACGAACACCGGGGAGCTGTTTTTT.

The chain couples TRBV6-5 to TRBJ2-3; 8 nucleotides line up with TRBD1. Germline V CDR1 and CDR2: MNHEY, SVGAGI. Losses at the gene ends were 2 bases for V and 4 bases for J; bases not matched to a gene: 5. CDR3 size: 15 residues. CDR3 protein: CASSYGGQGADTQYF. Written as DNA, the CDR3 is TGTGCCAGCAGTTACGGAGGACAGGGTGCAGATACGCAGTATTTT.

V usage is TRBV4-2 and J usage is TRBJ2-3; 7 nucleotides match TRBD1. The CDR3 contains 16 residues. Germline loops: CDR1 LGHNA, CDR2 YNFKEQ. J gave up 1 base and V 0 bases, and 4 bases lay outside the gene matches. CDR3 sequence reads: CASSQEPGTGTDTQYF. DNA of the CDR3: TGTGCCAGCAGCCAAGAGCCCGGGACAGGCACAGATACGCAGTATTTT.

This chain uses TRBV11-3 with TRBJ1-1; D is undetermined. Trimming removed 5 bases from V and 1 base from J, with 11 bases in between. Germline V gives CDR1 SGHNT, CDR2 YENEEA. The CDR3 contains 14 residues. CDR3 DNA sequence: TGTGCCAGCAGCCAAGACGCGGCGAACACTGAAGCTTTCTTT. Amino acids: CASSQDAANTEAFF.